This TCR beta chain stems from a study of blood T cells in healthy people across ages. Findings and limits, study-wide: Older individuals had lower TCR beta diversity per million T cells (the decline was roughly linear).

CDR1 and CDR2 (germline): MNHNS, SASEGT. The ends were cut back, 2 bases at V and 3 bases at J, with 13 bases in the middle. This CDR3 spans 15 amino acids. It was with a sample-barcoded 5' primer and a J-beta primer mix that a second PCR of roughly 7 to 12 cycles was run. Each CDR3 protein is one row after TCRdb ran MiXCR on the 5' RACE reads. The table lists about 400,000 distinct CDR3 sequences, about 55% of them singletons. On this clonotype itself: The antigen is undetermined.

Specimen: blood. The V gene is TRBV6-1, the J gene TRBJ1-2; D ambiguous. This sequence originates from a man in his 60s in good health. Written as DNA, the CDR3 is TGTGCCAGCAGTGAAAAGGGCAGATTCTACTATGGCTACACCTTC. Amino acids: CASSEKGRFYYGYTF.